One and the same sample provided the 16 T cell receptor beta chains below, sequenced in a study of OX40 agonist ivuxolimab in advanced cancers. The assay was immunoSEQ multiplex PCR, and TCRdb's table has in-frame clones only and misses some. The sample records around 32,000 clones, roughly 89% being singletons. The material was CD4+ or CD8+ T cells sorted from blood, obtained in a trial of the OX40 agonist ivuxolimab. These receptors all come from an adult with an advanced solid tumor such as melanoma, head and neck, liver or kidney cancer.

The rearrangement links TRBV30 to TRBJ1-3; D not resolved. CDR1 GTSNPN and CDR2 SVGIG come from the germline V gene (reference sequence). Between the trimmed V and J ends, which lost 1 base and 1 base, there was a span of 17 bases. The CDR3 length is 17 residues. Here the CDR3 reads CAWSAYPLPRSGNTIYF. CDR3 nucleotide sequence: TGTGCCTGGAGTGCCTATCCTTTACCGCGTTCTGGAAACACCATATATTTT.

V gene TRBV7-8 combines with J gene TRBJ1-6; possible D gene TRBD1, 5 bases. Trimming cost V 5 bases and J 8 bases, with 19 bases left between them. The CDR3 is 16 amino acids. The V gene's germline CDR1 is SGHVS and CDR2 FQNEAQ. The CDR3 here is CASSPSGTGRDSPLHF. The CDR3 DNA follows: TGTGCCAGCAGCCCTAGCGGGACCGGGAGGGATTCACCCCTCCACTTT.

The V and J genes are TRBV6-6 and TRBJ2-7, with TRBD1 as a possible D gene (6 bases). The CDR3 length is 14 residues. The germline V gene has CDR1 MNHNY and CDR2 SVGAGI (reference sequence). The ends were cut back, 6 bases at V and 0 bases at J, with 12 bases in the middle. The CDR3 DNA reads as TGTGCCAGCAGCTACAGGGTTACCTCCTACGAGCAGTACTTC. Translating it yields CASSYRVTSYEQYF.

A single count supports this clone. This sequence joins TRBV19 and TRBJ1-5; unclear D gene. The V end lost 1 base, the J end lost 6 bases, and 13 bases lay between the germline ends. CDR1 is LNHDA, CDR2 SQIVND, per germline (reference sequence). The CDR3 is 15 residues long. CDR3 sequence reads: CASSIALGIVQPQHF. The CDR3 DNA reads TGTGCCAGTAGTATAGCCCTCGGGATTGTTCAGCCCCAGCATTTT.

This chain uses TRBV7-5 with TRBJ2-7; the DNA was not compared with TRBD2, the D call given in the table. TRBV7-5 is a pseudogene segment. This CDR3 spans 13 amino acids. The CDR3 DNA sequence: TGTGCCAGCACCCTTGCGGGGTCTTACGAGCAGTACTTC. Translating it yields CASTLAGSYEQYF.

The gene calls are TRBV7-9 and TRBJ2-5; D not certain. This CDR3 has 16 residues. Germline V gene sequence: CDR1 SEHNR, CDR2 FQNEAQ (reference sequence). Trimming pared 2 bases from V and 0 bases from J, leaving 13 bases between. The CDR3 DNA reads as TGTGCCAGCAGCTTAAAGACCCGGTCTTACCAAGAGACCCAGTACTTC. Translated: CASSLKTRSYQETQYF. The full variable domain, in which reference TRBV7-9 and TRBJ2-5 provide the parts outside the CDR3, is DTGVSQNPRHKITKRGQNVTFRCDPISEHNRLYWYRQTLGQGPEFLTYFQNEAQLEKSRLLSDRFSAERPKGSFSTLEIQRTEQGDSAMYLCASSLKTRSYQETQYFGPGTRLLVL.

The rearrangement links TRBV5-1 to TRBJ2-7; D uncertain. The CDR3 is 13 residues long. CDR1 SGHRS and CDR2 YFSETQ come from the germline V gene. Deletions cut 3 bases from V and 0 bases from J, with 7 bases between. The CDR3 reads CASSYEFSYEQYF. In nucleotides, the CDR3 is TGCGCCAGCAGCTATGAGTTCTCCTACGAGCAGTACTTC.

The V gene is TRBV5-1, the J gene TRBJ2-7; TRBD2 matches at 8 bases. The V segment lost 0 bases and the J segment 0 bases; nucleotides outside the gene matches: 8. Looked up from germline, CDR1 is SGHRS and CDR2 is YFSETQ. The CDR3 length is 17 residues. Written as DNA, the CDR3 is TGCGCCAGCAGCTTGGGCCCCGGACGGGGGGGCTCCTACGAGCAGTACTTC. Its translation: CASSLGPGRGGSYEQYF.

This clone was seen more than once but under ten times. The rearrangement uses TRBV6-5 and TRBJ2-7, with D maybe TRBD2 (6 bases). The germline V gene encodes CDR1 MNHEY and CDR2 SVGAGI. The CDR3 runs 14 residues. With 8 bases removed from V and 4 bases from J, the gap between germline ends came to 18 bases. The CDR3 DNA reads TGTGCCAGCGGCCCGGGGGTGGGAAAATACGAGCAGTACTTC. This translates into CASGPGVGKYEQYF.

The gene calls are TRBV28 and TRBJ1-2; D remains ambiguous. The CDR3 runs 13 residues. Germline values: CDR1 MDHEN, CDR2 SYDVKM. V shed 3 bases and J shed 6 bases, with 11 bases lying between them. The CDR3 here is CASSFIGVDGYTF. CDR3 DNA: TGTGCCAGCAGTTTTATAGGTGTAGATGGCTACACCTTC.

The gene calls are TRBV28 and TRBJ2-1, with no clear D. Trimming left V 5 bases short and J 8 bases short, with 7 bases between. This CDR3 is 11 amino acids long. CDR1 MDHEN and CDR2 SYDVKM come from the germline V gene. In DNA, the CDR3 is TGTGCCAGCAGTCCTCTTTATGAGCAGTTCTTC. Translation: CASSPLYEQFF. The full variable domain, with the rest looked up from reference TRBV28 and TRBJ2-1, is DVKVTQSSRYLVKRTGEKVFLECVQDMDHENMFWYRQDPGLGLRLIYFSYDVKMKEKGDIPEGYSVSREKKERFSLILESASTNQTSMYLCASSPLYEQFFGPGTRLTVL.

The rearrangement uses TRBV7-9 and TRBJ2-3; 7 bases map to TRBD1. CDR1 and CDR2 from the germline V gene are SEHNR and FQNEAQ (reference sequence). V dropped 4 bases and J dropped 7; count of bases not matched to a gene: 11. There are 15 residues in the CDR3. CDR3 sequence reads: CASSSSGTELYTQYF. CDR3 DNA sequence: TGTGCCAGCAGCTCCTCCGGGACAGAATTATATACGCAGTATTTT.

Concerning this clone itself: An end of the junction does not agree with germline; a read error may underlie this. Other DNA sequences in the same sample also yield this CDR3. The chain has TRBV7-9 and TRBJ1-2, with 7 nucleotides matching TRBD1. This CDR3 is 13 amino acids long. CDR1 SEHNR and CDR2 FQNEAQ come from the germline V gene (reference sequence). The CDR3 DNA is TGTGCCAGCAGTTTAGGGGGCCCCGGGGGCTACACCTTC. This gives the protein CASSLGGPGGYTF.

The V call is TRBV29-1, the J call TRBJ2-5, with 9 bases aligning to TRBD1. Germline assignment: CDR1 SQVTM and CDR2 ANQGSEA. CDR3 size: 14 residues. Unmatched junction bases numbered 9, after V lost 8 bases and J lost 2 bases. The CDR3 here is CSRTGGSPQETQYF. CDR3 nucleotides: TGCAGCCGTACAGGGGGCTCCCCACAAGAGACCCAGTACTTC.

The CDR3 loop is CASSRDTLKEAFF. In DNA, the CDR3 is TGTGCCAGCAGTCGGGACACTTTAAAGGAAGCTTTCTTT. V is TRBV28 and J is TRBJ1-1, with D possibly TRBD1 on 6 matching bases. Germline V gene sequence: CDR1 MDHEN, CDR2 SYDVKM. There are 13 residues in the CDR3. Between the trimmed V and J ends, which lost 5 bases and 8 bases, there was a span of 15 bases. The full variable domain, rest sourced from reference TRBV28 and TRBJ1-1, is DVKVTQSSRYLVKRTGEKVFLECVQDMDHENMFWYRQDPGLGLRLIYFSYDVKMKEKGDIPEGYSVSREKKERFSLILESASTNQTSMYLCASSRDTLKEAFFGQGTRLTVV.

The V and J genes are TRBV25-1 and TRBJ2-3, with 14 bases that match TRBD2. Germline CDR1 MGHDK, CDR2 SYGVNS. Trimming took 1 base from V and 4 from J; bases not matched to a gene: 7. This CDR3 comprises 18 residues. The CDR3 DNA sequence: TGTGCCAGCAGTGAATCAAGGACTAGCGGGAGGCTCCCAGATACGCAGTATTTT. This translates into CASSESRTSGRLPDTQYF.